The 13 T cell receptor beta chains listed next were all sequenced from one sample in a study of T cell changes during pregnancy in multiple sclerosis. The table came from immunoSEQ multiplex PCR; TCRdb's copy has only in-frame clones and leaves some out. The repertoire holds 60,000 or so clones, with roughly 88% as singletons. Sequences were derived from peripheral blood, sampled in the second trimester of pregnancy. All receptors come from a female donor in good health, enrolled as a control in a pregnancy study.

The chain joins TRBV7-9 to TRBJ2-7; a possible D gene is TRBD1 (6 bases). CDR3 length: 14 amino acids. The V and J ends lost 2 bases and 3 bases respectively, with 11 bases between them. Looked up from germline, CDR1 is SEHNR and CDR2 is FQNEAQ (reference sequence). DNA for the CDR3: TGTGCCAGCAGCTTAAGGGGGTTGGGCTACGAGCAGTACTTC. This codes for CASSLRGLGYEQYF.

The chain joins TRBV27 to TRBJ2-7, with 9 bases fitting TRBD2. The CDR3 sequence is 17 residues long. The germline CDR1 and CDR2 sequences are MNHEY and SMNVEV (reference sequence). Germline trimming cut 5 bases from V and 4 bases from J; bases unmatched to any gene: 15. In nucleotides, the CDR3 is TGTGCCAGCAGTCCTATCCTTTTAGCGGGAGATACTTACGAGCAGTACTTC. As protein: CASSPILLAGDTYEQYF.

This chain connects TRBV7-6 to TRBJ2-7; maybe TRBD2 (5 bases). CDR3 length: 16 amino acids. The germline V gene encodes CDR1 SGHVS and CDR2 FNYEAQ. V was trimmed by 1 base and J by 0 bases, leaving 13 bases between them. The CDR3 region is CASSLESAGSSYEQYF. CDR3 sequence (DNA): TGTGCCAGCAGCTTAGAATCGGCGGGCAGCTCCTACGAGCAGTACTTC.

The chain links TRBV19 to TRBJ2-1, with 14 nucleotides matching TRBD2. The CDR3 consists of 17 residues. The germline gives CDR1 LNHDA, CDR2 SQIVND (reference sequence). V was pared by 5 bases and J by 9 bases, with 12 bases of the junction left unmatched. This chain's CDR3 is CASSSRLAGGLVAEQFF. CDR3 sequence (DNA): TGTGCCAGTAGTTCGAGACTAGCGGGAGGGTTAGTTGCTGAGCAGTTCTTC.

This clone has only one observation. The chain links TRBV2 to TRBJ1-5; 7 nucleotides agree with TRBD1. V dropped 6 bases and J dropped 3; count of bases not matched to a gene: 5. The CDR3 has 14 amino acids. From germline, CDR1 is SNHLY and CDR2 FYNNEI. The CDR3, as DNA: TGTGCCAGCAGCGGGGACAGAACCAATCAGCCCCAGCATTTT. It translates to CASSGDRTNQPQHF. Filled out from reference TRBV2 and TRBJ1-5, the complete variable domain reads EPEVTQTPSHQVTQMGQEVILRCVPISNHLYFYWYRQILGQKVEFLVSFYNNEISEKSEIFDDQFSVERPDGSNFTLKIRSTKLEDSAMYFCASSGDRTNQPQHFGDGTRLSIL.

This clone was found once. This chain links TRBV5-6 with TRBJ1-5, with TRBD1 as a possible D gene (5 bases). The CDR3 is 17 residues long. CDR1 is SGHDT, CDR2 YYEEEE, per germline. Trimming stripped 1 base from V and 0 bases from J, with 14 bases between. For the CDR3, the DNA is TGTGCCAGCAGCTTGACCCTAGACAGTAATAGCAATCAGCCCCAGCATTTT. It is translated as CASSLTLDSNSNQPQHF.

V is TRBV15 and J is TRBJ1-3; D not certain. Trimming pared 0 bases from V and 4 bases from J, leaving 10 bases between. This CDR3 has 15 residues. Germline V lookup: CDR1 LNHNV, CDR2 YYDKDF (reference sequence). Here the CDR3 reads CATSREVSLGNTIYF. The CDR3 DNA sequence: TGTGCCACCAGCAGAGAGGTGTCTCTAGGAAACACCATATATTTT.

The chain joins TRBV4-2 to TRBJ2-7; 10 positions match TRBD2. Germline CDR1 reads LGHNA; CDR2 reads YNFKEQ. The ends lost 1 base at V and 7 bases at J; junction bases unmatched: 4. The CDR3 contains 14 residues. CDR3 sequence: CASSQASGSGEQYF. DNA of the CDR3: TGTGCCAGCAGCCAAGCTAGCGGGAGTGGGGAGCAGTACTTC.

This clone occurred once. This rearrangement joins TRBV4-2 to TRBJ2-3; D may be TRBD1 (5 bases). V was pared by 1 base and J by 6 bases, with 14 bases between. This CDR3 is built from 15 residues. The germline CDR1 and CDR2 sequences are LGHNA and YNFKEQ. In DNA, the CDR3 is TGTGCCAGCAGCCAAGTCGGTGGGGCTTCGGATACGCAGTATTTT. Protein: CASSQVGGASDTQYF.

The chain uses TRBV27 and TRBJ1-2; D is perhaps TRBD1 (5 bases). The germline CDR1 and CDR2 sequences are MNHEY and SMNVEV (reference sequence). Trimming stripped 3 bases from V and 8 bases from J, with 13 bases between. CDR3 length equals 13 residues. As DNA, the CDR3 is TGTGCCAGCAGTTTTCAGGGATCGGCGGGCTACACCTTC. Encoded protein: CASSFQGSAGYTF.

The sample holds one count of this clone. V usage is TRBV2 and J usage is TRBJ1-1; 8 bases are a match to TRBD1. There are 13 residues in the CDR3. V lost 8 bases to trimming and J lost 4 bases; unmatched junction nucleotides: 6. Germline CDR1 is SNHLY and CDR2 is FYNNEI. CDR3 sequence (DNA): TGTGCCAGCGGAGGACAGGGAAGCACTGAAGCTTTCTTT. It is translated as CASGGQGSTEAFF.

This rearrangement joins TRBV25-1 to TRBJ1-2; TRBD1 matches 7 bases. With 4 bases clipped from V and 1 base from J, the junction kept 6 bases outside the gene matches. This CDR3 contains 15 residues. Germline values: CDR1 MGHDK, CDR2 SYGVNS. CDR3 DNA: TGTGCCAGCAGTGGCCCTACAGGGGATAACTATGGCTACACCTTC. This encodes CASSGPTGDNYGYTF.

The chain recombines TRBV19 with TRBJ2-7; D is perhaps TRBD2 (6 bases). The germline CDR1 and CDR2 sequences are LNHDA and SQIVND (reference sequence). The germline V and J ends were trimmed by 5 bases and 3 bases, with 17 bases remaining between them. The CDR3 sequence is 15 residues long. The CDR3 is CASSPMAGSDYEQYF. CDR3 sequence (DNA): TGTGCCAGTAGTCCTATGGCGGGGTCTGACTACGAGCAGTACTTC.